This T cell receptor (beta chain) was obtained from a study of vaccination and CD4 T cells after COVID-19. Study as a whole: With a range of 35 to 161, the median interval from diagnosis to drawing post-COVID samples was about 100 days. Study results and limitations: Researchers report that 304 of 307 vaccine-specific clones in convalescent patients proved spike mono-reactive.

A word on this clonotype: Its antigen is as yet unknown.

TCRdb processed the PCR reads anew with MiXCR; each CDR3 protein has one entry. This repertoire shows roughly 19,000 distinct CDR3 sequences, 60% found once; its top ten account for around 1.1%. Sequencing used CD4+ T cells from blood, obtained after SARS-CoV-2 vaccination. The source is a human donor who had recovered from COVID-19.

CDR3 sequence reads: CAISLNGNTEAFF. CDR3 nucleotide sequence: TGTGCCATCAGCTTAAATGGGAACACTGAAGCTTTCTTT. This rearrangement joins TRBV10-3 to TRBJ1-1; the D is unclear. There are 13 residues in the CDR3. Per germline, CDR1 ENHRY and CDR2 SYGVKD. V dropped 6 bases and J dropped 1 base, with 9 bases sitting between them.